The 23 T cell receptor beta chains below come from one sample, sequenced in a study of blood T cells in healthy people across ages. Alongside a J-beta primer mix, a sample-barcoded 5' primer served in a second PCR lasting roughly 6 to 11 cycles. TCRdb itself ran the 5' RACE reads through MiXCR, one entry per CDR3 protein. The sample shows about 1,800,000 distinct CDR3 sequences, roughly 27% of them seen only once. Sequenced sample: blood. Source of these receptors: a woman aged 25 to 39 in good health.

In this sample, this clonotype turned up many times. The V gene is TRBV7-8, the J gene TRBJ2-6; D is ambiguous. The CDR3 sequence is 14 residues long. Germline V gives CDR1 SGHVS, CDR2 FQNEAQ. V shed 3 bases and J shed 1 base, with 4 bases lying between them. The CDR3 DNA sequence: TGTGCCAGCAGCTTCCTATCTGGGGCCAACGTCCTGACTTTC. Protein product: CASSFLSGANVLTF. The entire variable domain, with the rest obtained from reference TRBV7-8 and TRBJ2-6, is as follows: GAGVSQSPRYKVAKRGQDVALRCDPISGHVSLFWYQQALGQGPEFLTYFQNEAQLDKSGLPSDRFFAERPEGSVSTLKIQRTQQEDSAVYLCASSFLSGANVLTFGAGSRLTVL.

Comments on this clonotype: A much larger clone differs from this one at a single base, so this may be a read error. The V gene is TRBV29-1, the J gene TRBJ1-2; D is ambiguous. CDR3 length: 14 residues. Germline lookup yields CDR1 SQVTM and CDR2 ANQGSEA. This CDR3 reads CSVVVSVANCGYTF. CDR3 coding DNA: TGCAGCGTTGTGGTGTCTGTCGCTAACTGTGGCTACACCTTC.

V usage is TRBV28 and J usage is TRBJ2-7, with 9 bases that match TRBD1. Unmatched junction bases numbered 7, after V lost 3 bases and J lost 4 bases. The CDR3 consists of 15 residues. Germline V gene sequence: CDR1 MDHEN, CDR2 SYDVKM. The CDR3 is CASSFSGTGCYEQYF. The CDR3 DNA sequence: TGTGCCAGCAGTTTTTCCGGGACAGGGTGTTACGAGCAGTACTTC.

CDR3: CASSSPGTGTSGTSREQYF. CDR3 sequence (DNA): TGTGCCAGCAGCTCTCCCGGGACCGGGACTAGCGGGACTTCTCGGGAGCAGTACTTC. The chain couples TRBV7-8 to TRBJ2-7; 13 bases line up with TRBD2. V gave up 4 bases and J gave up 7 bases; unmatched junction bases: 19. This CDR3 is built from 19 residues. Per germline, CDR1 SGHVS and CDR2 FQNEAQ.

This chain uses TRBV29-1 with TRBJ1-2, with a tentative D call TRBD1 (5 bases). Germline CDR1 SQVTM, CDR2 ANQGSEA. The CDR3 sequence is 11 residues long. Trimming took off 3 bases at V and 8 bases at J, with 10 bases between the two ends. The CDR3 region is CSVERQKGYTF. CDR3 coding DNA: TGCAGCGTTGAGCGACAGAAAGGCTACACCTTC.

This clonotype was recorded many times. The V gene is TRBV29-1, the J gene TRBJ2-1, with TRBD1 matching 7 bases. V lost 5 bases, J lost 4 bases, and 17 bases stayed unmatched. The CDR3 sequence is 17 residues long. From germline, CDR1 is SQVTM and CDR2 ANQGSEA. Here the CDR3 DNA reads TGCAGCGTTAACCGACCCGAGGGGGCCGGAGTATACAATGAGCAGTTCTTC. Protein: CSVNRPEGAGVYNEQFF.

This sequence joins TRBV10-3 and TRBJ2-3; TRBD2 aligns across 11 bases. V lost 3 bases to trimming and J lost 1 base; unmatched junction nucleotides: 6. CDR3 length equals 17 residues. Germline V gives CDR1 ENHRY, CDR2 SYGVKD. CDR3 sequence (DNA): TGTGCCATCAGTGATGGGGTAGCGGGAGGGCGCACAGATACGCAGTATTTT. This gives the protein CAISDGVAGGRTDTQYF.

This clonotype has a count of ten or more. The chain couples TRBV15 to TRBJ2-1; D could derive from TRBD1 or TRBD2 (5 bases each). With 0 bases removed from V and 5 bases from J, the gap between germline ends came to 11 bases. The CDR3 runs to 15 residues. Germline V gives CDR1 LNHNV, CDR2 YYDKDF (reference sequence). The CDR3: CATSRDRGPDNEQFF. The CDR3 DNA follows: TGTGCCACCAGCAGAGATCGGGGACCCGACAATGAGCAGTTCTTC.

The V and J genes are TRBV2 and TRBJ2-5; D perhaps matches TRBD1 (6 bases). CDR3 length: 13 amino acids. V lost 7 bases and J lost 3, with 12 bases in between. Germline assignment: CDR1 SNHLY and CDR2 FYNNEI. This CDR3 is CASTTGQKETQYF. The CDR3 DNA sequence: TGTGCCAGCACGACAGGACAGAAAGAGACCCAGTACTTC.

In this sample, this clonotype turned up a few times. CDR3 coding DNA: TGCAGTGTTCTTAACGCCGGGACTAGCGGAAATGAGCAGTTCTTC. This codes for CSVLNAGTSGNEQFF. The chain carries TRBV20-1 and TRBJ2-1; 11 positions match TRBD2. Germline V gives CDR1 DFQATT, CDR2 SNEGSKA (reference sequence). CDR3 length: 15 amino acids. J gave up 7 bases and V 7 bases, and 12 bases lay outside the gene matches.

This chain connects TRBV20-1 to TRBJ2-5; TRBD1 aligns across 9 bases. Germline assignment: CDR1 DFQATT and CDR2 SNEGSKA (reference sequence). There are 14 residues in the CDR3. The V gene end was trimmed by 0 bases and the J gene end by 5 bases; junction bases not matched to a gene: 4. CDR3 loop: CSARDRDRDETQYF. DNA of the CDR3: TGCAGTGCTAGAGACCGGGACAGGGACGAGACCCAGTACTTC.

In its sample, this clonotype was seen a few times. The chain combines TRBV27 with TRBJ2-5; D gene ambiguous. Per germline, CDR1 MNHEY and CDR2 SMNVEV (reference sequence). The V gene lost 6 bases and the J gene lost 3 bases, with 17 bases spanning the gap. CDR3 length: 15 residues. DNA for the CDR3: TGTGCCAGCAGCCGAACGAGCGCCCACAAAGAGACCCAGTACTTC. It codes for CASSRTSAHKETQYF.

This clonotype was observed a handful of times. The junction departs from the called germline gene at one end, perhaps through a read error. The chain is built from TRBV7-3 and TRBJ1-1; TRBD1 matches at 10 bases. Germline CDR1 reads SGHTA; CDR2 reads FQGTGA. The CDR3 consists of 15 residues. CDR3 sequence reads: CTSSSTGGANTEAFF. The CDR3 DNA reads as TGTACCAGCAGCTCGACAGGGGGCGCGAACACTGAAGCTTTCTTT.

This clonotype was detected ten times or more. This chain links TRBV4-1 with TRBJ2-5, with D possibly TRBD1 on 6 matching bases. The J call may be incorrect, as the DNA end agrees better with TRBJ2-7. The CDR3 loop spans 14 amino acids. From germline, CDR1 is MGHRA and CDR2 YSYEKL. The CDR3 spells CASKGNRVFDEQYF. The CDR3 DNA reads TGCGCCAGCAAAGGGAACAGGGTCTTCGACGAGCAGTACTTC.

A word on this clonotype: This may be a read error, as it is one base from a much larger clone. The chain recombines TRBV7-2 with TRBJ2-5; 12 bases map to TRBD2. The J call is doubtful: the DNA matches TRBJ2-7 better. The CDR3 length is 15 residues. CDR1 and CDR2 (germline): SGHTA, FQGNSA. CDR3 sequence reads: CASSLALAGGNEQYF. DNA for the CDR3: TGTGCCAGCAGCTTAGCACTAGCGGGGGGCAACGAGCAGTACTTC.

This clonotype was recorded many times. The V and J genes are TRBV6-1 and TRBJ2-5; tentative D call: TRBD1 (5 bases). Trimming pared 3 bases from V and 5 bases from J, leaving 19 bases between. Germline loops: CDR1 MNHNS, CDR2 SASEGT. This CDR3 spans 16 amino acids. The CDR3 coding sequence is TGTGCCAGCAGTGACCAGGGATCCCAAACGTGGGAGACCCAGTACTTC. The encoded protein is CASSDQGSQTWETQYF.

The rearrangement uses TRBV6-4 and TRBJ1-1; D remains ambiguous. The CDR3 has 13 residues. Germline-derived CDR1 and CDR2 are MRHNA and SNTAGT. The V gene lost 5 bases and the J gene lost 1 base, with 8 bases spanning the gap. CDR3 protein: CASSTSGNTEAFF. CDR3 DNA sequence: TGTGCCAGCAGTACGTCAGGGAACACTGAAGCTTTCTTT.

This chain uses TRBV7-9 with TRBJ2-7, with D perhaps matching TRBD1 (6 bases). Germline lookup yields CDR1 SEHNR and CDR2 FQNEAQ (reference sequence). The CDR3 contains 12 residues. V lost 5 bases to trimming and J lost 6 bases, with 11 bases between them. The CDR3 DNA reads as TGTGCCAGCAGCCGAGGACAGAGCGAGCAGTACTTC. Translated: CASSRGQSEQYF.

This clonotype was counted many times. The junction differs from germline at one of its ends, possibly a read error. The gene calls are TRBV4-1 and TRBJ2-1, with 8 bases that match TRBD1. This CDR3 region has 14 residues. CDR1 and CDR2 from the germline V gene are MGHRA and YSYEKL. CDR3 nucleotides: TGTGCCAGCAGCACTGGACAGGGTTACAATGAGCAGTTCTTC. It encodes CASSTGQGYNEQFF.

This chain connects TRBV28 to TRBJ1-5; the D gene is possibly TRBD1 (6 bases). Germline-derived CDR1 and CDR2 are MDHEN and SYDVKM. V dropped 5 bases and J dropped 7 bases, with 9 bases sitting between them. The CDR3 contains 12 residues. The CDR3: CASSTDRQPQHF. The DNA of the CDR3 is TGTGCCAGCAGTACAGACAGGCAGCCCCAGCATTTT.

The chain links TRBV20-1 to TRBJ1-4; possible D gene TRBD1, 5 bases. V dropped 6 bases and J dropped 7 bases, with 18 bases sitting between them. The CDR3 has 14 amino acids. Germline lookup yields CDR1 DFQATT and CDR2 SNEGSKA (reference sequence). The CDR3, as DNA: TGCAGTGCCCCCGACCGAGAAACAGGTGAAAAACTGTTTTTT. Its protein product is CSAPDRETGEKLFF.

This clonotype was seen ten or more times. The chain recombines TRBV7-2 with TRBJ2-1; D not resolved. The CDR3 runs 12 residues. Germline V gene sequence: CDR1 SGHTA, CDR2 FQGNSA. Trimming stripped 2 bases from V and 8 bases from J, with 7 bases between. CDR3: CASSLRRDEQFF. CDR3 nucleotide sequence: TGTGCCAGCAGCTTAAGACGAGATGAGCAGTTCTTC.

There are a few counts of this clonotype. The chain links TRBV7-2 to TRBJ2-4, with TRBD2 matching over 7 bases. V shed 4 bases, J shed 4 bases, and the junction held 10 bases outside the gene matches. Per the germline V gene, CDR1 is SGHTA and CDR2 is FQGNSA. The CDR3 covers 16 residues. CDR3 sequence: CASSSRRGGGKNIQYF. The CDR3 DNA follows: TGTGCCAGCAGCTCGCGCCGCGGCGGGGGAAAAAACATTCAGTACTTC.